A selection of T cell receptor beta chains follows, all from one sample in a study of shared clonotypes between healthy human individuals. Assay used: immunoSEQ multiplex PCR; TCRdb lists only in-frame clones, some missing. The sample holds 2 million to 2.5 million clones, more than 80% seen once. Input material: naive CD4+ T cells from PBMCs. The receptors come from a man aged 18 to 29 in good health. Some clones in this sample may be carry-over from other donors' samples. CDR3s include the opening cysteine and the closing phenylalanine or tryptophan. D genes are given only for firm matches. Size tells how often a clone was seen (once, few, many) or the class of an expanded clone, and some rows leave it out.

clone_size: NA; v_call: TRBV2; d_call: NA; j_call: TRBJ2-3; cdr3_aa: CASSEGGQSTDTQYF; cdr3_nt: TGTGCCAGCAGTGAAGGAGGTCAGTCCACAGATACGCAGTATTTT
clone_size: NA; v_call: TRBV19; d_call: NA; j_call: TRBJ2-7; cdr3_aa: CASRGLLSYEQYF; cdr3_nt: TGTGCCAGTAGGGGGCTACTCTCCTACGAGCAGTACTTC
clone_size: NA; v_call: TRBV28; d_call: NA; j_call: TRBJ1-5; cdr3_aa: CASNLGWGASNQPQHF; cdr3_nt: TGTGCCAGCAATCTCGGGTGGGGGGCAAGCAATCAGCCCCAGCATTTT
clone_size: NA; v_call: TRBV19; d_call: NA; j_call: TRBJ1-2; cdr3_aa: CASSTPKDLYGYTF; cdr3_nt: TGTGCCAGTAGTACACCGAAAGATTTATATGGCTACACCTTC
clone_size: NA; v_call: TRBV5-5; d_call: TRBD1; j_call: TRBJ1-2; cdr3_aa: CASRPTGGGYGYTF; cdr3_nt: TGTGCCAGCAGACCGACAGGGGGGGGCTATGGCTACACCTTC
clone_size: NA; v_call: TRBV7-9; d_call: NA; j_call: TRBJ1-5; cdr3_aa: CASSDHSAYQPQHF; cdr3_nt: TGTGCCAGCAGCGACCATTCGGCATATCAGCCCCAGCATTTT
clone_size: few; v_call: TRBV5-1; d_call: TRBD2; j_call: TRBJ2-5; cdr3_aa: CASSPGLQETQYF; cdr3_nt: TGCGCCAGCAGCCCGGGACTACAAGAGACCCAGTACTTC
clone_size: NA; v_call: TRBV4-1; d_call: NA; j_call: TRBJ2-7; cdr3_aa: CASSRPGPEQYF; cdr3_nt: TGCGCCAGCAGCCGCCCAGGACCCGAGCAGTACTTC
clone_size: NA; v_call: TRBV27; d_call: TRBD1; j_call: TRBJ1-3; cdr3_aa: CASTSTTGGSGNTIYF; cdr3_nt: TGTGCCAGCACCAGCACGACAGGGGGTTCAGGAAACACCATATATTTT
clone_size: NA; v_call: TRBV7-2; d_call: NA; j_call: TRBJ2-7; cdr3_aa: CASSLREEPSYEQYF; cdr3_nt: TGTGCCAGCAGCTTAAGAGAAGAGCCCTCCTACGAGCAGTACTTC
clone_size: NA; v_call: TRBV19; d_call: NA; j_call: TRBJ2-4; cdr3_aa: CASSSGTLAKNIQYF; cdr3_nt: TGTGCCAGTAGTAGCGGCACTCTAGCCAAAAACATTCAGTACTTC
clone_size: NA; v_call: TRBV11-2; d_call: TRBD2; j_call: TRBJ2-1; cdr3_aa: CASSSPGRGAYNEQFF; cdr3_nt: TGTGCCAGCAGCTCCCCGGGGCGGGGGGCCTACAATGAGCAGTTCTTC
clone_size: NA; v_call: TRBV7-8; d_call: TRBD2; j_call: TRBJ2-1; cdr3_aa: CASSPYLTSGRFNEQFF; cdr3_nt: TGTGCCAGCAGCCCTTACCTCACTAGCGGGAGATTCAATGAGCAGTTCTTC
clone_size: NA; v_call: TRBV7-9; d_call: TRBD1; j_call: TRBJ2-7; cdr3_aa: CASSYPTGGTRYEQYF; cdr3_nt: TGTGCCAGCAGCTACCCAACAGGGGGCACCCGCTACGAGCAGTACTTC
clone_size: NA; v_call: TRBV5-1; d_call: NA; j_call: TRBJ2-3; cdr3_aa: CASSLLGDTDTQYF; cdr3_nt: TGCGCCAGCAGCTTGCTAGGAGACACAGATACGCAGTATTTT
clone_size: NA; v_call: TRBV19; d_call: NA; j_call: TRBJ2-1; cdr3_aa: CASNSGGSSYNEQFF; cdr3_nt: TGTGCCAGTAATAGCGGTGGGAGCTCCTACAATGAGCAGTTCTTC
clone_size: NA; v_call: TRBV5-1; d_call: NA; j_call: TRBJ1-2; cdr3_aa: CASSLIPFNYGYTF; cdr3_nt: TGCGCCAGCAGCTTGATCCCCTTCAACTATGGCTACACCTTC
clone_size: NA; v_call: TRBV27; d_call: NA; j_call: TRBJ2-4; cdr3_aa: CASTQWGAGEKNIQYF; cdr3_nt: TGTGCCAGCACCCAATGGGGTGCAGGGGAGAAAAACATTCAGTACTTC
clone_size: NA; v_call: TRBV27; d_call: NA; j_call: TRBJ1-1; cdr3_aa: CASRDAGTEAFF; cdr3_nt: TGTGCCAGCCGAGATGCGGGCACTGAAGCTTTCTTT
clone_size: NA; v_call: TRBV5-4; d_call: NA; j_call: TRBJ1-2; cdr3_aa: CASSLVDLGGYGYTF; cdr3_nt: TGTGCCAGCAGCTTGGTTGACCTTGGAGGCTATGGCTACACCTTC
clone_size: NA; v_call: TRBV6-6; d_call: TRBD1; j_call: TRBJ1-4; cdr3_aa: CASSYRQGPNEKLFF; cdr3_nt: TGTGCCAGCAGTTACCGACAGGGGCCCAATGAAAAACTGTTTTTT
clone_size: NA; v_call: TRBV4-2; d_call: TRBD1; j_call: TRBJ1-3; cdr3_aa: CASSQATVSGQGAPGNTIYF; cdr3_nt: TGTGCCAGCAGCCAGGCTACCGTTTCGGGACAGGGGGCGCCTGGAAACACCATATATTTT
clone_size: once; v_call: TRBV5-1; d_call: NA; j_call: TRBJ2-3; cdr3_aa: CASSLVQRTDTQYF; cdr3_nt: TGCGCCAGCAGCTTGGTCCAACGCACAGATACGCAGTATTTT
clone_size: NA; v_call: TRBV18; d_call: NA; j_call: TRBJ1-1; cdr3_aa: CASSPLGVNTEAFF; cdr3_nt: TGTGCCAGCTCCCCTCTAGGGGTTAACACTGAAGCTTTCTTT
clone_size: NA; v_call: TRBV7-2; d_call: NA; j_call: TRBJ1-3; cdr3_aa: CASSPSQSSGNTIYF; cdr3_nt: TGTGCCAGCAGCCCCTCACAGAGCTCTGGAAACACCATATATTTT
clone_size: NA; v_call: TRBV28; d_call: NA; j_call: TRBJ1-4; cdr3_aa: CASSASNEKLFF; cdr3_nt: TGTGCCAGCAGCGCATCAAATGAAAAACTGTTTTTT
clone_size: few; v_call: TRBV11-2; d_call: NA; j_call: TRBJ1-1; cdr3_aa: CASSQRGAAEAFF; cdr3_nt: TGTGCCAGCAGCCAGCGGGGGGCTGCTGAAGCTTTCTTT
clone_size: NA; v_call: TRBV27; d_call: NA; j_call: TRBJ2-7; cdr3_aa: CASSSDRAGTYEQYF; cdr3_nt: TGTGCCAGCAGCTCCGACAGGGCGGGGACCTACGAGCAGTACTTC
clone_size: once; v_call: TRBV11-3; d_call: TRBD2; j_call: TRBJ2-7; cdr3_aa: CASSLAQTSGEQYF; cdr3_nt: TGTGCCAGCAGCTTAGCGCAGACTAGCGGCGAGCAGTACTTC
clone_size: NA; v_call: TRBV18; d_call: NA; j_call: TRBJ1-3; cdr3_aa: CASSPRGLSGNTIYF; cdr3_nt: TGTGCCAGCTCACCACGGGGACTCTCTGGAAACACCATATATTTT
clone_size: once; v_call: TRBV2; d_call: NA; j_call: TRBJ1-2; cdr3_aa: CASREGGQSFNYGYTF; cdr3_nt: TGTGCCAGCAGAGAAGGTGGACAGTCCTTTAACTATGGCTACACCTTC
clone_size: NA; v_call: TRBV7-9; d_call: NA; j_call: TRBJ1-4; cdr3_aa: CASSFGRGFNEKLFF; cdr3_nt: TGTGCCAGCAGCTTCGGTAGGGGCTTCAATGAAAAACTGTTTTTT
clone_size: NA; v_call: TRBV30; d_call: NA; j_call: TRBJ2-5; cdr3_aa: CAWSRFGTQNGETQYF; cdr3_nt: TGTGCCTGGAGTAGATTCGGGACTCAAAATGGAGAGACCCAGTACTTC
clone_size: once; v_call: TRBV5-1; d_call: NA; j_call: TRBJ2-3; cdr3_aa: CASSPQSDTQYF; cdr3_nt: TGCGCCAGCAGCCCCCAATCAGATACGCAGTATTTT
clone_size: NA; v_call: TRBV5-4; d_call: NA; j_call: TRBJ2-5; cdr3_aa: CASSLHEETQYF; cdr3_nt: TGTGCCAGCAGCTTACACGAAGAGACCCAGTACTTC
clone_size: NA; v_call: TRBV5-1; d_call: NA; j_call: TRBJ1-4; cdr3_aa: CASSLAGPNEKLFF; cdr3_nt: TGCGCCAGCAGCTTGGCAGGGCCTAATGAAAAACTGTTTTTT
clone_size: NA; v_call: TRBV7-9; d_call: NA; j_call: TRBJ1-5; cdr3_aa: CASATDSNQPQHF; cdr3_nt: TGTGCCAGCGCCACGGATAGCAATCAGCCCCAGCATTTT
clone_size: NA; v_call: TRBV7-2; d_call: NA; j_call: TRBJ1-1; cdr3_aa: CASSGQVDSEAFF; cdr3_nt: TGTGCCAGCAGCGGCCAGGTGGACTCTGAAGCTTTCTTT
clone_size: NA; v_call: TRBV5-1; d_call: NA; j_call: TRBJ2-1; cdr3_aa: CASSFDGYNEQFF; cdr3_nt: TGCGCCAGCAGCTTTGACGGGTACAATGAGCAGTTCTTC
clone_size: NA; v_call: TRBV7-2; d_call: NA; j_call: TRBJ2-1; cdr3_aa: CASSPGPFLWDEQFF; cdr3_nt: TGTGCCAGCAGCCCGGGACCGTTCCTTTGGGATGAGCAGTTCTTC
clone_size: NA; v_call: TRBV2; d_call: NA; j_call: TRBJ1-2; cdr3_aa: CASSEASAGVYGYTF; cdr3_nt: TGTGCCAGCAGTGAAGCCTCAGCAGGGGTCTATGGCTACACCTTC
clone_size: few; v_call: TRBV11-2; d_call: NA; j_call: TRBJ2-2; cdr3_aa: CASSFTSSTGELFF; cdr3_nt: TGTGCCAGCAGCTTCACTTCTAGCACCGGGGAGCTGTTTTTT
clone_size: NA; v_call: TRBV9; d_call: NA; j_call: TRBJ1-3; cdr3_aa: CASSVDEPRSGNTIYF; cdr3_nt: TGTGCCAGCAGCGTAGACGAACCCCGTTCTGGAAACACCATATATTTT
clone_size: once; v_call: TRBV7-9; d_call: NA; j_call: TRBJ2-7; cdr3_aa: CASSRGDITDEQYF; cdr3_nt: TGTGCCAGCAGCCGAGGGGACATAACGGACGAGCAGTACTTC
clone_size: NA; v_call: TRBV5-1; d_call: NA; j_call: TRBJ2-7; cdr3_aa: CASSFAGGRSYEQYF; cdr3_nt: TGCGCCAGCAGCTTCGCCGGGGGGCGGTCCTACGAGCAGTACTTC
clone_size: NA; v_call: TRBV2; d_call: NA; j_call: TRBJ2-5; cdr3_aa: CASYPTDYQETQYF; cdr3_nt: TGTGCCAGCTATCCCACGGACTACCAAGAGACCCAGTACTTC
clone_size: NA; v_call: TRBV18; d_call: NA; j_call: TRBJ2-7; cdr3_aa: CASSPAATYEQYF; cdr3_nt: TGTGCCAGCTCACCAGCCGCAACCTACGAGCAGTACTTC
clone_size: NA; v_call: TRBV28; d_call: NA; j_call: TRBJ1-2; cdr3_aa: CASSLTLSAGYGYTF; cdr3_nt: TGTGCCAGCAGTCTCACCCTCTCAGCGGGCTATGGCTACACCTTC
clone_size: NA; v_call: TRBV11-3; d_call: NA; j_call: TRBJ2-3; cdr3_aa: CASSLESVADTQYF; cdr3_nt: TGTGCCAGCAGCTTAGAGTCCGTCGCAGATACGCAGTATTTT
clone_size: NA; v_call: TRBV20-1; d_call: NA; j_call: TRBJ1-3; cdr3_aa: CSARYKNTIYF; cdr3_nt: TGCAGTGCTAGATATAAGAACACCATATATTTT
clone_size: NA; v_call: TRBV5-6; d_call: TRBD1; j_call: TRBJ2-2; cdr3_aa: CASSLADRALPGELFF; cdr3_nt: TGTGCCAGCAGCTTGGCGGACAGGGCTCTCCCCGGGGAGCTGTTTTTT
clone_size: NA; v_call: TRBV6-5; d_call: NA; j_call: TRBJ2-3; cdr3_aa: CASSETGVQYF; cdr3_nt: TGTGCCAGCAGTGAGACCGGAGTGCAGTATTTT
clone_size: NA; v_call: TRBV27; d_call: TRBD2; j_call: TRBJ2-2; cdr3_aa: CASCYSGSRTGELFF; cdr3_nt: TGTGCCAGCTGTTATAGCGGGAGTCGGACCGGGGAGCTGTTTTTT
clone_size: NA; v_call: TRBV6-6; d_call: TRBD1; j_call: TRBJ1-4; cdr3_aa: CASSAQGGREKLFF; cdr3_nt: TGTGCCAGCAGTGCCCAGGGGGGACGGGAAAAACTGTTTTTT
clone_size: NA; v_call: TRBV5-4; d_call: NA; j_call: TRBJ1-2; cdr3_aa: CASSLTVNYGYTF; cdr3_nt: TGTGCCAGCAGCTTGACAGTTAACTATGGCTACACCTTC